A selection of T cell receptor beta chains follows, all from one sample in a study of PD-1 blockade in classical Hodgkin lymphoma. Data came from immunoSEQ multiplex PCR; TCRdb stores just in-frame clones and leaves some out. Here the sample spans some 100,000 clones, 80% to 95% being singletons. This material consisted of peripheral blood mononuclear cells (PBMCs), taken at baseline. The source of these receptors is a human donor with classical Hodgkin lymphoma. The CDR3 runs from the conserved cysteine through the conserved F or W. Each record gives: J gene, clone size, V gene, D gene, CDR3 DNA, CDR3 protein. A D gene is named only where the DNA matches it firmly. The size entry is marked missing in some rows and otherwise reads once, few, many or a size class.

TRBJ2-2 . TRBV30 . TGTGCCTGGAGTGCGGACACCGGGGAGCTGTTTTTT CAWSADTGELFF
TRBJ1-5 once TRBV11-2 . TGTGCCAGCAGCTTCGACATGGGTGAACCCCAGCATTTT CASSFDMGEPQHF
TRBJ2-2 . TRBV2 . TGTGCCAGCTGGGGAACGGCTCAGGGACGGACCGGGGAGCTGTTTTTT CASWGTAQGRTGELFF
TRBJ1-1 . TRBV30 . TGTGCCTGGAGCTCGGGGGGTATTAGGGCTTTCTTT CAWSSGGIRAFF
TRBJ2-5 . TRBV28 . TGTGCCAGCAGTTTACAGGTCCAACAAGAGACCCAGTACTTC CASSLQVQQETQYF
TRBJ2-5 once TRBV6-5 . TGTGCCAGCAGTTATGACCCTCACTTAGAGACCCAGTACTTC CASSYDPHLETQYF
TRBJ2-1 . TRBV21-1 . TGTGCCAGCAGCAAACAGCGCGGGAGGGCCTTCGGCGAGCAGTTCTTC CASSKQRGRAFGEQFF
TRBJ1-2 . TRBV19 . TGTGCCAGCGGAATAATCCAGGAAAGAAGTGGCTACACCTTC CASGIIQERSGYTF
TRBJ2-2 . TRBV6-4 . TGTGCCAGCAGTCCCCAGGGGGGGAGCACCGGGGAGCTGTTTTTT CASSPQGGSTGELFF
TRBJ2-7 . TRBV5-6 TRBD2 TGTGCCAGCAGCTTGGTGCCCGGGACTAGCAACGAGCAGTACTTC CASSLVPGTSNEQYF
TRBJ2-5 . TRBV9 TRBD2 TGTGCCAGCAGCGTAGGGACTAGTATCCAAGAGACCCAGTACTTC CASSVGTSIQETQYF
TRBJ2-5 . TRBV9 TRBD2 TGTGCCAGCAGCGTAGGCCTAGCGGGGGAGACCCAGTACTTC CASSVGLAGETQYF
TRBJ2-7 . TRBV18 . TGTGCCAGCTCACGGGAACCGCCGCCCTACGAGCAGTACTTC CASSREPPPYEQYF
TRBJ1-2 few TRBV2 . TGTGCCAGCAGGGACGACCCAAGGGACTATGGCTACACCTTC CASRDDPRDYGYTF
TRBJ2-3 . TRBV27 . TGTGCCAGCAGTTTATCGCGGGTGGGCACAGATACGCAGTATTTT CASSLSRVGTDTQYF
TRBJ1-2 . TRBV5-1 . TGCGCCAGCAGCTTGGGTGGGAGCTATGGCTACACCTTC CASSLGGSYGYTF
TRBJ2-3 . TRBV4-2 TRBD2 TGTGCCAGCAGCCAAGCCCCAGGGACTAGCGGGAGGGCCGACGCAGATACGCAGTATTTT CASSQAPGTSGRADADTQYF
TRBJ1-5 . TRBV6-5 TRBD1 TGTGCCAGCAGTAAACAGGGGCAGGGGGGTCAGCCCCAGCATTTT CASSKQGQGGQPQHF
TRBJ1-5 once TRBV12-5 . TGTGCTAGTGGTTTGGTATTAAACCGGGACGGTAGCAATCAGCCCCAGCATTTT CASGLVLNRDGSNQPQHF
TRBJ2-7 . TRBV18 . TGTGCCAGCTCAGGGGCGACCTACGAGCAGTACTTC CASSGATYEQYF
TRBJ2-5 . TRBV11-3 . TGTGCCAGCAGCCCCGGACCGTCCCAAGAGACCCAGTACTTC CASSPGPSQETQYF
TRBJ1-1 . TRBV9 . TGTGCCACCGGTCGGGTGGACACTGAAGCTTTCTTT CATGRVDTEAFF
TRBJ2-3 . TRBV6-6 . TGTGCCAGCAGTTACCGGGGGGATACGCAGTATTTT CASSYRGDTQYF
TRBJ2-2 once TRBV7-9 . TGTGCCAGCAAACAGAGGTCCCAGGTGGACACCGGGGAGCTGTTTTTT CASKQRSQVDTGELFF
TRBJ1-2 once TRBV6-6 TRBD1 TGTGCCAGCAGACTTGGACAGGGCGGCTATGGCTACACCTTC CASRLGQGGYGYTF
TRBJ1-2 . TRBV5-5 TRBD1 TGTGCCAGCAGCCTCTCTGGAGGGACAGGCGATAACTATGGCTACACCTTC CASSLSGGTGDNYGYTF
TRBJ2-1 . TRBV2 . TGTGCCAGCAGTGAAGGGTCCCACCAACTAGTTGGCGGTGAGCAGTTCTTC CASSEGSHQLVGGEQFF
TRBJ2-3 . TRBV7-2 . TGTGCCAGCAGCTTAGCTGGGCGGGGAACCCCTACTCGGTATTTT CASSLAGRGTPTRYF
TRBJ1-5 . TRBV27 . TGTGCCAGCAGTTTGGGGGGGAGCCAGCCCCAGCATTTT CASSLGGSQPQHF
TRBJ2-7 . TRBV19 TRBD1 TGTGCCAGTAGTACTAGCTTAGACAGGGCTAGGCCCTACGAGCAGTACTTC CASSTSLDRARPYEQYF
TRBJ1-1 . TRBV5-6 . TGTGCCAGCAGCTTTCTACAGCCGAACACTGAAGCTTTCTTT CASSFLQPNTEAFF
TRBJ2-2 . TRBV7-3 . TGTGCCAGCAGCCCGAGTCTAGGCCCGGACACCGGGGAGCTGTTTTTT CASSPSLGPDTGELFF
TRBJ2-3 . TRBV10-3 TRBD2 TGTGCCATCAGTGAGTCGAATTCGGGGGGGTTGGATACGCAGTATTTT CAISESNSGGLDTQYF
TRBJ1-2 . TRBV6-1 TRBD1 TGTGCCAGTACGATATCAGGGGGATATGGCTACACCTTC CASTISGGYGYTF
TRBJ2-5 . TRBV6-1 TRBD1 TGTGCCAGCAGTGGACAGGGTCGAGAGACCCAGTACTTC CASSGQGRETQYF
TRBJ2-7 . TRBV5-1 TRBD1 TGCGCCAGCGGACAGGGGGCGGGCGAGCAGTACTTC CASGQGAGEQYF
TRBJ2-1 . TRBV4-1 . TGCGCCAGCAGCCATCCTCTAGATGAGCAGTTCTTC CASSHPLDEQFF
TRBJ2-7 . TRBV16 . TGTGCCAGCAGCCAATCCCTCCCTGATGGGGGGCGCGAGCAGTACTTC CASSQSLPDGGREQYF
TRBJ1-6 . TRBV6-5 . TGTGCCAGCAGATCCGGGAGCCCCAATAATTCACCCCTCCACTTT CASRSGSPNNSPLHF
TRBJ2-1 . TRBV6-5 TRBD2 TGTGCCAGCAGTACCGGGACTAGCGTCTACAATGAGCAGTTCTTC CASSTGTSVYNEQFF
TRBJ2-7 . TRBV28 . TGTGCCAGCAGTACCACAGGCCTAAGTCTCTACGAGCAGTACTTC CASSTTGLSLYEQYF